This TCR beta chain emerged from a study of blood T cell repertoires in COVID-19 (dated by TCRdb to the early 2020s). Turning to the overall study: Collaborator samples came from the United States, Italy and Spain and covered acute and convalescent phases of COVID-19. Nearly every sample came with metadata listing a de-identified subject ID, COVID-19 status, age in years and sex. Samples came from the ongoing ImmuneRACE study (first 160 participants) plus 1,254 subjects from 6 global collaborators. Where available, HLA class I and class II types were taken from metadata supplied by the sample provider and were not determined by assay-based typing. Deeply sampled blood TCRbeta repertoires from subjects exposed to, actively infected with, or recovered from COVID-19 were included in the dataset. The repertoires were released in a freely available public database meant as a resource for research on the immune response to SARS-CoV-2. The material from the prospective study consisted of cDNA or gDNA derived from T cells, B-cell-depleted T cells, or PBMCs. Study-wide conclusions, independent of this receptor: Clinical and demographic metadata were provided uncurated, with the amount varying by source and participant.

Whole blood was collected in K2EDTA tubes by collaborating institutions according to the institutions' own protocols. For TCRbeta analysis, collaborators shipped samples as frozen whole blood, isolated PBMCs, or DNA extracted from either of those sample types. For this clone: It has no known antigen specificity. Base quality data are lacking; no much larger clone is found one base away.

TCRbeta CDR3 regions were amplified from genomic DNA using the immunoSEQ Assay, a bias-controlled multiplex PCR. In the authors' own workflow: The number of nucleated cells in each sample was estimated from the amplification of reference gene primers within the assay. To quantify the absolute abundance of each unique TCRbeta CDR3 rearrangement, sequence reads were collapsed and filtered. For each sample, productive Simpson clonality was calculated as the square root of Simpson's diversity index over productive rearrangements. TCRdb mirrors the immuneACCESS table, restricted to in-frame sequences. Some clones are absent from its copies; in checked studies, under half trace to an unresolved V gene, and the reason for the others is unknown. The V and J calls and clone size are taken from that table; D and trimming were inferred from the DNA. The sample records more than 95,000 clones, about 88% of which are singletons. Of the sample, roughly 1.2% is held by the ten largest clones.

As encoded in the germline V gene, CDR1 is KGHDR while CDR2 is SFDVKD. Trimming removed 4 bases from V and 1 base from J, leaving 6 bases between the germline ends. The cysteine opens and the phenylalanine closes a CDR3 of 13 amino acids. The read is trimmed to its CDR3 DNA, 39 bases read in frame from base 1. Sample: peripheral blood. This TCR derives from a woman over 75 with acute or convalescent COVID-19. This receptor chain uses TRBV24-1 and TRBJ1-1, with the D gene not clear enough to name. Here the CDR3 is given as CATSDSGNTEAFF. The bases are TGTGCCACCAGTGACTCAGGGAACACTGAAGCTTTCTTT.